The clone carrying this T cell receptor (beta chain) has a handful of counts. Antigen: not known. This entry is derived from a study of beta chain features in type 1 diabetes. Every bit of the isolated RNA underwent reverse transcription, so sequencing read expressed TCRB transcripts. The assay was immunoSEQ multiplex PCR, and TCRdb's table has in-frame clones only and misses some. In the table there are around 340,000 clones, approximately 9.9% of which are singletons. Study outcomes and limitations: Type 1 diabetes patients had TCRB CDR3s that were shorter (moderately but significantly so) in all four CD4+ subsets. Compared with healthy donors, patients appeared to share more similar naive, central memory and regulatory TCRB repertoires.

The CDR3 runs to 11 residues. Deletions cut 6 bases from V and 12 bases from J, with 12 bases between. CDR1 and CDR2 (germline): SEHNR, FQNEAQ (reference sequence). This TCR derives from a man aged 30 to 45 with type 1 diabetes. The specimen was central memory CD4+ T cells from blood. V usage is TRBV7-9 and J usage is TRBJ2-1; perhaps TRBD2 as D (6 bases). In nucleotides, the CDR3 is TGTGCCAGCAGTTTCCGGGACTGGCAGTTCTTC. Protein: CASSFRDWQFF.